This TCR beta chain derives from a study of T cells in Graves' hyperthyroidism and ophthalmopathy. Amplification of TCR beta CDR3 regions was performed using RNA transcripts as template. A set of HTBI primers served as the primers for a first-round RT-PCR of the TCR CDR3. TCRdb reprocessed the multiplex PCR reads with MiXCR, giving one entry per CDR3 protein. The sample comprises a few hundred thousand distinct CDR3 sequences, 20% to 25% of which are singletons, and about 49% rests with the top ten. The V gene's germline CDR1 is GTSNPN and CDR2 SVGIG (reference sequence). V lost 0 bases and J lost 0, with 12 bases in between. The CDR3 has 16 residues. Only a few counts were recorded for this clonotype.

V is TRBV30 and J is TRBJ1-3; no firm D call. What was sequenced was blood. This clonotype originated in a woman between 65 and 79 years old with Graves' ophthalmopathy. The DNA of the CDR3 is TGTGCCTGGAGTGTAAGGTCGAGGGCCTCTGGAAACACCATATATTTT. Translated, it gives CAWSVRSRASGNTIYF.